These T cell receptor beta chains were read from a single sample in a study of T cell responses to AZD1222 COVID-19 vaccine. Sequenced by immunoSEQ multiplex PCR; TCRdb stores in-frame clones only, minus some. The table records about 54,000 clones, about 86% of them present only once. Sample: peripheral blood, taken on day 0 of AZD1222 vaccination. The source of these receptors is an adult in good health. The CDR3 runs from the conserved cysteine through the conserved F or W. The D gene is left open where the match is weak. The size field is filled for only some rows; it gives once, few, many or a size class.

clone size	CDR3 length	V gene	D gene	J gene	CDR3 DNA	CDR3 protein
NA	14	TRBV11-1	TRBD1	TRBJ1-2	TGTGCCAGCAGCAAGGGACAGGGGCATTATGGCTACACCTTC	CASSKGQGHYGYTF
NA	11	TRBV10-1	NA	TRBJ2-7	TGCGCCAGCAGTGAGTCTCGGGTGGTGTACTTC	CASSESRVVYF
NA	14	TRBV30	NA	TRBJ2-1	TGTGCCTGGGCTGACTATGTTGCCTCAAATGAGCAGTTCTTC	CAWADYVASNEQFF
NA	14	TRBV19	NA	TRBJ1-5	TGTGCCAGTTCAGGGGAGTATAGCAATCAGCCCCAGCATTTT	CASSGEYSNQPQHF
NA	15	TRBV6-5	TRBD1	TRBJ1-4	TGTGCCAGCAGGCCCAGGGGGTCAACTAATGAAAAACTGTTTTTT	CASRPRGSTNEKLFF
NA	14	TRBV29-1	NA	TRBJ2-2	TGCAGCGGCTCCCGCGGGGCCAACACCGGGGAGCTGTTTTTT	CSGSRGANTGELFF
NA	14	TRBV27	NA	TRBJ2-3	TGTGCCAGCGCTTTGGGGCAAATCACAGATACGCAGTATTTT	CASALGQITDTQYF
NA	13	TRBV10-1	TRBD1	TRBJ1-2	TGCGCCAGCAGTGACGGACAGGGTATTCGCTACACCTTC	CASSDGQGIRYTF
medium-sized	15	TRBV29-1	TRBD1	TRBJ2-7	TGCAGCGTTGAACAGGGTGAGACAGGGACGACCGAGCAGTACTTC	CSVEQGETGTTEQYF
NA	15	TRBV7-3	TRBD2	TRBJ2-1	TGTGCCAGCAGCTTGACTAGCGGGGGCCAAGTTGAGCAGTTCTTC	CASSLTSGGQVEQFF
NA	12	TRBV5-4	TRBD2	TRBJ2-7	TGTGCCAGCAGCCCGACGGGGGGACCTTCCTACTTC	CASSPTGGPSYF
NA	12	TRBV28	NA	TRBJ1-2	TGTGCCAGCAACAACGGGGGGGTCGGCTACACCTTC	CASNNGGVGYTF
once	19	TRBV5-4	NA	TRBJ1-1	TGTGCCAGCAGCTTCCGGTTCCGCTCCTCAGTTAATATGAACACTGAAGCTTTCTTT	CASSFRFRSSVNMNTEAFF
NA	12	TRBV19	TRBD1	TRBJ1-2	TGTGCCAGTGGGGACAGACTCTATGGCTACACCTTC	CASGDRLYGYTF
NA	13	TRBV28	TRBD1	TRBJ1-5	TGTGCCAGCAGGACAGGGGGGCCTCAGCCCCAGCATTTT	CASRTGGPQPQHF
NA	15	TRBV30	NA	TRBJ2-7	TGTGCCTGGAGTAGGGGTCTCTTAGGGTCCTACGAGCAGTACTTC	CAWSRGLLGSYEQYF
NA	17	TRBV5-1	TRBD1	TRBJ1-2	TGCGCCAGCAGCTTGGGGCCCCAGGGGGAGAGGCACTATGGCTACACCTTC	CASSLGPQGERHYGYTF
NA	15	TRBV6-5	NA	TRBJ2-3	TGTGCCAGCAGTTTGTCGGCGGGGCCCACAGATACGCAGTATTTT	CASSLSAGPTDTQYF
NA	15	TRBV3-1/TRBV3-2	TRBD1	TRBJ1-5	TGTGCCAGCAGCATGGACAGGGCGGGCAATCAGCCCCAGCATTTT	CASSMDRAGNQPQHF
NA	13	TRBV9	NA	TRBJ2-5	TGTGCCAGCAGCGTAGGGACAGAAGAGACCCAGTACTTC	CASSVGTEETQYF
NA	13	TRBV21-1	NA	TRBJ2-7	TGTGCCAGCCGCTATTCCCCCTCCTACGAGCAGTACTTC	CASRYSPSYEQYF